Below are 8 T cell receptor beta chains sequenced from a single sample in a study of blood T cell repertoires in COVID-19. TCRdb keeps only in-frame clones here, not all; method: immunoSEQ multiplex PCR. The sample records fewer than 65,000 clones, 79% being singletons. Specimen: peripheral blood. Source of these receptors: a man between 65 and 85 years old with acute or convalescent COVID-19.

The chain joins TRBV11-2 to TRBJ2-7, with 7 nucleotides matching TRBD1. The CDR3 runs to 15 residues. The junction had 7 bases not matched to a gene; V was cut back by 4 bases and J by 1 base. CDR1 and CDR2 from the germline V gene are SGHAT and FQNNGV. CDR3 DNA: TGTGCCAGCAGCTCTAACCGGGACAGTTCCTACGAGCAGTACTTC. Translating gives CASSSNRDSSYEQYF.

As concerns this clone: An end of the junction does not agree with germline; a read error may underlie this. The chain's CDR3 is CASSQGQGSHQETQYF. CDR3 in DNA: TGTGCCAGCTCACAAGGACAGGGGAGTCACCAGGAGACCCAGTACTTC. The chain links TRBV18 to TRBJ2-5; 9 nucleotides agree with TRBD1. The CDR3 loop spans 16 amino acids. The germline V gene has CDR1 KGHSH and CDR2 LQKENI.

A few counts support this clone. The CDR3 sequence: CASSLPGQAHYGYTF. CDR3 nucleotide sequence: TGTGCCAGCAGTTTACCCGGACAGGCTCACTATGGCTACACCTTC. The rearrangement joins TRBV28 to TRBJ1-2; TRBD1 agrees at 7 bases. Germline lookup yields CDR1 MDHEN and CDR2 SYDVKM. The CDR3 covers 15 residues. V was pared by 2 bases and J by 3 bases, with 6 bases of the junction left unmatched.

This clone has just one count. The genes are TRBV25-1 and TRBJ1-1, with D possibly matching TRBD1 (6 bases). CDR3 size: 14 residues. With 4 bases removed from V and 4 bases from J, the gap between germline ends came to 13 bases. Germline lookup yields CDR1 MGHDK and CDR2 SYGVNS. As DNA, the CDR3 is TGTGCCAGCAGTGGCACTCAAGGGGGCACTGAAGCTTTCTTT. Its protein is CASSGTQGGTEAFF.

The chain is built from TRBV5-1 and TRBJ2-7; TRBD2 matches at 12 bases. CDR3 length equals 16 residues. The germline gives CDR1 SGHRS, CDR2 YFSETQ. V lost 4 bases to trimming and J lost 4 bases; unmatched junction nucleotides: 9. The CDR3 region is CASSPDLAGGPYEQYF. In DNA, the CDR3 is TGCGCCAGCAGCCCGGACCTAGCGGGAGGGCCGTACGAGCAGTACTTC. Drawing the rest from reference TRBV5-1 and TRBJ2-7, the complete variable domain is KAGVTQTPRYLIKTRGQQVTLSCSPISGHRSVSWYQQTPGQGLQFLFEYFSETQRNKGNFPGRFSGRQFSNSRSEMNVSTLELGDSALYLCASSPDLAGGPYEQYFGPGTRLTVT.

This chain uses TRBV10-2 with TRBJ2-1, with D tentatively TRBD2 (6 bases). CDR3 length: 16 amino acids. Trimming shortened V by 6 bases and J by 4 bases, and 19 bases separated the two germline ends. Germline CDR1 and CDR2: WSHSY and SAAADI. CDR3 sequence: CASSPRRAGPYNEQFF. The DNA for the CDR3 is TGCGCCAGCAGCCCTAGGCGGGCGGGACCGTACAATGAGCAGTTCTTC.

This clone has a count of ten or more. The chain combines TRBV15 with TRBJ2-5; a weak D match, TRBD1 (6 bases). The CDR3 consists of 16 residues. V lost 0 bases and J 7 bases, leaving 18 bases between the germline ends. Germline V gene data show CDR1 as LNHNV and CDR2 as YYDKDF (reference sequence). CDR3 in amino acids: CATSRDQQGPWGTQYF. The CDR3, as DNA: TGTGCCACCAGCAGAGACCAACAGGGCCCCTGGGGGACCCAGTACTTC.

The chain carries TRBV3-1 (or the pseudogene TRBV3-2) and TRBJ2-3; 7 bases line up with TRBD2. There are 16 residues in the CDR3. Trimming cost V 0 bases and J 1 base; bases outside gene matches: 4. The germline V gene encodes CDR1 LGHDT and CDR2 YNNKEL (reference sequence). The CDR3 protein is CASSQEGGSGTDTQYF. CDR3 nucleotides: TGTGCCAGCAGCCAAGAGGGAGGGAGCGGCACAGATACGCAGTATTTT.